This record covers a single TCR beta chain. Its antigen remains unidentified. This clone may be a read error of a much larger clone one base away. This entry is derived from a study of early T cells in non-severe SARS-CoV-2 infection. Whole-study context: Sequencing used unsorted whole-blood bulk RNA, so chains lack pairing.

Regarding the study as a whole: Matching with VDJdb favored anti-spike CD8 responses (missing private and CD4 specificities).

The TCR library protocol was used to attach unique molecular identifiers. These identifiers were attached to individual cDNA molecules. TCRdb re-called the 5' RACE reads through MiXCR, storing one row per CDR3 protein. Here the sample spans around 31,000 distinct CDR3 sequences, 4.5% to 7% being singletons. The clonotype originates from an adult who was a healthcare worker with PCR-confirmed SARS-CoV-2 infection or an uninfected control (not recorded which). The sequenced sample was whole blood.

The CDR3 is CASSLDPGFNYGYTF. As DNA, the CDR3 is TGTGCCAGCAGCTTAGACCCGGGCTTTAACTATGGCTACACCTTC. The V call is TRBV11-2, the J call TRBJ1-2; the D is unclear. Germline V CDR1 and CDR2: SGHAT, FQNNGV. Trimming cost V 0 bases and J 1 base, with 9 bases left between them. CDR3 length: 15 amino acids. Complete variable domain (other parts from reference TRBV11-2 and TRBJ1-2): EAGVAQSPRYKIIEKRQSVAFWCNPISGHATLYWYQQILGQGPKLLIQFQNNGVVDDSQLPKDRFSAERLKGVDSTLKIQPAKLEDSAVYLCASSLDPGFNYGYTFGSGTRLTVV.